The 5 T cell receptor beta chains reported below all come from one sample, sequenced in a study of shared clonotypes between healthy human individuals. Clones were sequenced by immunoSEQ multiplex PCR, and TCRdb holds only the in-frame ones, with some missing. Of some 1,100,000 clones listed, around 78% are singletons. The sequenced material came from memory CD4+ T cells from PBMCs. The subset: CD45RA-negative fraction. These receptors were collected from a man aged 18 to 30 in good health. Some clones in this sample may be carry-over from other donors' samples.

The J gene is TRBJ2-7, the V gene TRBV6-1, with D possibly called TRBD1 or TRBD2 (6 bases each). V lost 3 bases and J lost 2, with 17 bases in between. The germline V gene has CDR1 MNHNS and CDR2 SASEGT. The CDR3 is 16 residues long. This CDR3 reads CASSDQRWGATYEQYF. In nucleotides, the CDR3 is TGTGCCAGCAGTGATCAGCGCTGGGGGGCTACCTACGAGCAGTACTTC.

V and J are TRBV2 and TRBJ2-5, with a weak D call TRBD2 (6 bases). This CDR3 is built from 14 residues. The germline CDR1 and CDR2 sequences are SNHLY and FYNNEI. Trimming took off 7 bases at V and 2 bases at J, with 14 bases between the two ends. This chain's CDR3 is CASMGMGTQETQYF. The CDR3 DNA follows: TGTGCCAGCATGGGGATGGGGACTCAAGAGACCCAGTACTTC.

The V call is TRBV5-6, the J call TRBJ2-7; TRBD1 matches at 9 bases. Germline V lookup: CDR1 SGHDT, CDR2 YYEEEE. With V trimmed by 6 bases and J by 5 bases, 9 bases remained unmatched. CDR3 length: 14 amino acids. CDR3 DNA: TGTGCCAGCACAAAAACAGGGGGCGATGACGAGCAGTACTTC. This encodes CASTKTGGDDEQYF.

V gene TRBV4-2 combines with J gene TRBJ2-7; 8 bases agree with TRBD2. This CDR3 comprises 16 residues. Losses at the gene ends were 4 bases for V and 4 bases for J; bases not matched to a gene: 12. From germline, CDR1 is LGHNA and CDR2 YNFKEQ. Here the CDR3 DNA reads TGTGCCAGCAGCCCCAGCCGCGGGAGGCTCGGGTACGAGCAGTACTTC. It is translated as CASSPSRGRLGYEQYF.

CDR3 DNA sequence: TGCGCCAGCAGCCAAGATGGAGCCCAAGAGACCCAGTACTTC. Protein: CASSQDGAQETQYF. The gene calls are TRBV4-3 and TRBJ2-5; D unclear. Trimming removed 0 bases from V and 1 base from J, with 6 bases in between. Per the germline V gene, CDR1 is LGHNA and CDR2 is YSLEER. This CDR3 comprises 14 residues.